This TCR beta chain was sequenced during a study of shared clonotypes between healthy human individuals. This clone came up a few times. Sequencing was performed with immunoSEQ multiplex PCR; in TCRdb, only in-frame clones are kept and a portion is missing. This table has a few hundred thousand clones, 65% appearing once. The CDR3 has 14 residues. Germline assignment: CDR1 LNHDA and CDR2 SQIVND (reference sequence). Trimming left V 8 bases short and J 6 bases short, with 16 bases between. This receptor was identified in a man aged 25-45 years in good health. The chain employs TRBV19 and TRBJ2-2; D is undetermined. The sequencing sample was made of memory CD4+ T cells sorted from blood. Subset specified: CD45RA-negative fraction. CDR3 sequence reads: CASQPPNNPGELFF. CDR3 nucleotide sequence: TGTGCCAGTCAACCTCCGAACAATCCCGGGGAGCTGTTTTTT.